This TCR beta chain was retrieved from a study of T-cell memory formation after mild COVID-19. The junction had 7 bases not matched to a gene; V was cut back by 8 bases and J by 7 bases. The CDR3 is 14 amino acids. This clonotype was seen a handful of times. TCRdb analysed the 5' RACE reads with MiXCR anew, one entry per CDR3 protein. The sample consists of roughly 580,000 distinct CDR3 sequences, approximately 19% of them appearing once. The sequenced sample was PBMCs or a T cell subset sorted from them (not recorded which). The source is an adult woman who had mild COVID-19 (a few samples of this study predate the infection). Cell type and time point are not known. The V and J genes are TRBV12-3 or TRBV12-4 and TRBJ2-3, with 12 bases that match TRBD2. Here the CDR3 reads CASAPTSGGNTQYF. CDR3 nucleotide sequence: TGTGCCAGCGCACCGACTAGCGGGGGAAATACGCAGTATTTT.